Given below is one T cell receptor beta chain in context. The antigen remains undetermined. This specimen belongs to a study of post-analysis software for immune sequencing data. Overall study findings and caveats: The study found TRBV5-6, TRBV5-1 and TRBV20-1 among a few TRBV segments more frequent in patients than controls. For normalized Chao1 diversity, multiple sclerosis patients scored significantly lower than controls did.

Germline assignment: CDR1 MGHRA and CDR2 YSYEKL. The J segment lost 4 bases and the V segment lost 0 bases, leaving 8 bases of the junction unmatched. The CDR3 is made up of 17 amino acids. Unique molecular identifiers had been added to the TCR beta cDNA libraries. TCRdb called the PCR reads again in MiXCR, with one record for every CDR3 protein. The sample holds 750,000 to 950,000 distinct CDR3 sequences, around 42% seen once. This sequence joins TRBV4-1 and TRBJ2-1; TRBD2 matches at 8 bases. Sequences were obtained from blood. The receptor was isolated from a girl aged 5-17 years with multiple sclerosis. CDR3 nucleotides: TGCGCCAGCAGCCAAGAGGGCAGCGGGAGCGGGTACAATGAGCAGTTCTTC. Translating gives CASSQEGSGSGYNEQFF.